These T cell receptor beta chains were read from a single sample in a study of naive and memory T cell subsets. TCRdb fed the 5' RACE reads into MiXCR, producing one record per CDR3 protein. Of approximately 58,000 distinct CDR3 sequences in the sample, roughly 7% were seen once. The source of these receptors is a male donor in good health. Each CDR3 is given with its conserved first and last residue. Fields, in order: D gene, CDR3 length, V gene, J gene, clone size, CDR3 DNA, CDR3 protein. D genes are given only for firm matches. Clone sizes are given selectively: once, few, many, or a class where the clone is expanded.

.	14	TRBV20-1	TRBJ1-5	many	TGCAGTGCTAGAGATGGCAGGGTCAATCAGCCCCAGCATTTT	CSARDGRVNQPQHF
.	15	TRBV11-1	TRBJ2-1	few	TGTGCCAGCAGCTCGTTGCGGGGTTCCTACAATGAGCAGTTCTTC	CASSSLRGSYNEQFF
.	14	TRBV2	TRBJ1-1	.	TGTGCCAGCAGACCCCCGGGGGGGAACACTGAAGCTTTCTTT	CASRPPGGNTEAFF
.	14	TRBV5-1	TRBJ1-2	.	TGCGCCAGCAGCCGTGTCAGGGAGAACTATGGCTACACCTTC	CASSRVRENYGYTF
.	13	TRBV12-3/TRBV12-4	TRBJ2-1	many	TGTGCCAGCAGTTGGGGACCGAGCAATGAGCAGTTCTTC	CASSWGPSNEQFF
.	16	TRBV5-1	TRBJ1-1	.	TGCGCCAGCGCCGGGGGGGCAGGAGCCCTGAACACTGAAGCTTTCTTT	CASAGGAGALNTEAFF
.	15	TRBV12-3/TRBV12-4	TRBJ2-5	many	TGTGCCAGCAGTTTACTGCCAGGGGTCCAAGAGACCCAGTACTTC	CASSLLPGVQETQYF
.	18	TRBV3-1	TRBJ2-3	many	TGTGCCAGCAGCCAAGAATCATGGGGTAGCTCTCCCACAGATACGCAGTATTTT	CASSQESWGSSPTDTQYF
.	12	TRBV20-1	TRBJ2-2	few	TGCAGTGCTAGAACCACCCCCGGGGAGCTGTTTTTT	CSARTTPGELFF
.	16	TRBV5-4	TRBJ2-3	many	TGTGCCAGCAGCTTTGGACTCAGGGGTAGCACAGATACGCAGTATTTT	CASSFGLRGSTDTQYF
.	14	TRBV12-3/TRBV12-4	TRBJ2-3	.	TGTGCCAGCAACCGGGGGGCCGGGACAGATACGCAGTATTTT	CASNRGAGTDTQYF
TRBD2	19	TRBV4-2	TRBJ2-1	.	TGTGCCAGCAGCCAAGATCTGGTCGCGTGGGCGGGAGGGACTAATGAGCAGTTCTTC	CASSQDLVAWAGGTNEQFF
.	13	TRBV19	TRBJ2-7	.	TGTGCCAGTGGTACTGGAAGCTCCTACGAGCAGTACTTC	CASGTGSSYEQYF
.	14	TRBV4-2	TRBJ1-2	.	TGTGCCAGCAGCCAAGTTGTAGGGAACTATGGCTACACCTTC	CASSQVVGNYGYTF
TRBD2	16	TRBV6-2/TRBV6-3	TRBJ2-5	.	TGTGCCAGCAGTTACAAACTAGCGGGAGCTTATGAGACCCAGTACTTC	CASSYKLAGAYETQYF
TRBD1	15	TRBV3-1	TRBJ2-7	many	TGTGCCAGCAGCCCCCGGGACAGAAGCTCCTACGAGCAGTACTTC	CASSPRDRSSYEQYF
.	14	TRBV3-1	TRBJ2-4	.	TGTGCCAGCAGCCAAACAGGCCCTCAAAACATTCAGTACTTC	CASSQTGPQNIQYF
TRBD2	16	TRBV6-5	TRBJ2-5	many	TGTGCCAGCAGTTACGGACGGGGGGTCCCAGCGGGGACCCAGTACTTC	CASSYGRGVPAGTQYF
.	15	TRBV6-5	TRBJ2-3	few	TGTGTCAGCAGTCCCGGACTACTAAACACAGATACGCAGTATTTT	CVSSPGLLNTDTQYF
TRBD2	17	TRBV11-3	TRBJ2-3	many	TGTGCCAGCAGCTTAGAAGGCGCGGGAGGGCCGAGGGATACGCAGTATTTT	CASSLEGAGGPRDTQYF
.	14	TRBV20-1	TRBJ1-1	few	TGCAGTGCTGGAATACTAGGGATGTCTTATGAAGCTTTCTTT	CSAGILGMSYEAFF
TRBD1	15	TRBV14	TRBJ2-1	many	TGTGCCAGCAGCCGCGGACAGGGGGCCTACAATGAGCAGTTCTTC	CASSRGQGAYNEQFF
.	13	TRBV18	TRBJ1-6	many	TGTGCCAGCTCATATCTGGGAGATTCACCCCTCCACTTT	CASSYLGDSPLHF
.	14	TRBV5-5	TRBJ2-5	many	TGTGCCAGCAGGCCCAGCGGAGGGGTGGAGACCCAGTACTTC	CASRPSGGVETQYF
.	12	TRBV29-1	TRBJ2-2	many	TGCAGCTTACAGGGTGCTTCCGGGGAGCTGTTTTTT	CSLQGASGELFF
.	15	TRBV2	TRBJ2-7	many	TGTGCCAGCAGTGACCGTTGGGTAGCCCCCTACGAGCAGTACTTC	CASSDRWVAPYEQYF
.	13	TRBV10-3	TRBJ2-7	few	TGTGCCATCACCCCCGAGACGCCCTACGAGCAGTACTTC	CAITPETPYEQYF
.	15	TRBV3-1	TRBJ1-2	.	TGTGCCAGCAGCCAATATAAGGGACGTACGGATGGCTACACCTTC	CASSQYKGRTDGYTF
TRBD1	15	TRBV5-5	TRBJ2-2	many	TGTGCCAGCAGCTTGGGACAGGGGCCGGCCGGGGAGCTGTTTTTT	CASSLGQGPAGELFF
.	11	TRBV7-7	TRBJ2-1	.	TGTGCCAGCAGCGGAGGGGGTGAGCAGTTCTTC	CASSGGGEQFF
.	15	TRBV7-9	TRBJ2-7	.	TGTGCCAGCAGCTTAGGTGGCTCACTAGGGTACGAGCAGTACTTC	CASSLGGSLGYEQYF
.	10	TRBV14	TRBJ2-5	.	TGTGCCAGCAGCCAAAACGTTCAGTACTTC	CASSQNVQYF
.	15	TRBV20-1	TRBJ2-3	many	TGCAGTGCTTATATCGGGAGTCAGTTCACAGATACGCAGTATTTT	CSAYIGSQFTDTQYF
.	15	TRBV5-1	TRBJ1-5	.	TGCGCCAGCAGCTTGGCAGGGGATGCGGGTCAGCCCCAGCATTTT	CASSLAGDAGQPQHF
.	14	TRBV20-1	TRBJ2-2	.	TGCAGTGCTAGAGATTGGCAGGGGAACGGGGAGCTGTTTTTT	CSARDWQGNGELFF
.	13	TRBV5-1	TRBJ2-1	.	TGCGCCAGCAGCTTGCCAGCTACTACCGAGCAGTTCTTC	CASSLPATTEQFF
.	14	TRBV20-1	TRBJ2-2	many	TGCAGTGCTAGAGATGGGCGCCTCATCGGGGAGCTGTTTTTT	CSARDGRLIGELFF
.	12	TRBV29-1	TRBJ2-7	many	TGCAGCGTTGTTCACCCCAACGGCGAGCAGTACTTC	CSVVHPNGEQYF
.	15	TRBV19	TRBJ1-5	few	TGTGCCAGTAGTATAGACACTGGGGAAAATCAGCCCCAGCATTTT	CASSIDTGENQPQHF
TRBD2	16	TRBV7-4	TRBJ2-3	many	TGTGCCAGCAGCTCCCTTGGGCGGGGGGGCACAGATACGCAGTATTTT	CASSSLGRGGTDTQYF
.	15	TRBV10-2	TRBJ2-1	few	TGCGCCAGCAGTGACCCCGCTACCCCAGCCGATGAGCAGTTCTTC	CASSDPATPADEQFF
.	12	TRBV29-1	TRBJ2-1	many	TGCAGCGTTCAGTGGACGGTAAACGAGCAGTTCTTC	CSVQWTVNEQFF